The 9 T cell receptor beta chains in this list originate from one sample, sequenced in a study of early T cells in non-severe SARS-CoV-2 infection. TCRdb processed the 5' RACE reads anew with MiXCR; each CDR3 protein has one entry. The repertoire holds approximately 76,000 distinct CDR3 sequences, with around an eighth as singletons. Sequenced input: whole blood. These receptors originate from an adult who was a healthcare worker with PCR-confirmed SARS-CoV-2 infection or an uninfected control (not recorded which).

In its sample, this clonotype was seen once. This chain uses TRBV20-1 with TRBJ2-7; D is perhaps TRBD2 (5 bases). Deletions cut 1 base from V and 5 bases from J, with 12 bases between. Per germline, CDR1 DFQATT and CDR2 SNEGSKA (reference sequence). CDR3 length: 13 amino acids. CDR3 amino acids: CSARGGPFNEQYF. In DNA, the CDR3 is TGCAGTGCTAGAGGCGGGCCTTTCAACGAGCAGTACTTC.

This clonotype was found many times. This chain joins TRBV20-1 and TRBJ2-5, with 8 bases aligning to TRBD1. The CDR3 extends over 13 amino acids. J gave up 1 base and V 4 bases, and 2 bases lay outside the gene matches. The germline V gene has CDR1 DFQATT and CDR2 SNEGSKA (reference sequence). CDR3 sequence (DNA): TGCAGTGCTACGGGGACAGGCCAAGAGACCCAGTACTTC. Its protein is CSATGTGQETQYF.

This clonotype came up a few times. CDR3 loop: CASSGTGVDEQYF. As DNA, the CDR3 is TGTGCCAGCAGCGGGACAGGGGTTGACGAGCAGTACTTC. The chain uses TRBV25-1 and TRBJ2-7; 10 bases agree with TRBD1. The CDR3 spans 13 residues. Trimming removed 6 bases from V and 5 bases from J; junction bases left unmatched: 4. The germline V gene has CDR1 MGHDK and CDR2 SYGVNS.

The V call is TRBV11-3, the J call TRBJ1-1; D not certain. Germline CDR1 is SGHNT and CDR2 is YENEEA. The CDR3 runs to 15 residues. The V end was cut by 1 base, the J end by 0 bases, with 9 bases between. The CDR3 DNA reads as TGTGCCAGCAGCTTAGTACGGAACCTGAACACTGAAGCTTTCTTT. Translated: CASSLVRNLNTEAFF.

This clonotype was counted ten times or more. The J gene is TRBJ2-5, the V gene TRBV12-3 or TRBV12-4; 10 bases line up with TRBD2. The CDR3 loop spans 17 amino acids. J lost 2 bases, V lost 3 bases, and 9 bases had no gene match. The chain's CDR3 is CASSLGAGLAVQETQYF. Here the CDR3 DNA reads TGTGCCAGCAGTTTGGGAGCCGGACTAGCGGTACAAGAGACCCAGTACTTC.

This clonotype was observed a handful of times. The chain joins TRBV6-6 to TRBJ1-3; D not certain. The V end lost 8 bases, the J end lost 8 bases, and 10 bases lay between the germline ends. CDR1 is MNHNY and CDR2 is SVGAGI in the germline V gene (reference sequence). CDR3 length: 11 residues. The CDR3 DNA reads TGTGCCAGCGGAATCGTAGACACCATATATTTT. Its translation: CASGIVDTIYF.

In its sample, this clonotype was seen many times. The gene calls are TRBV18 and TRBJ1-2; D is unclear. From germline, CDR1 is KGHSH and CDR2 LQKENI. V gave up 3 bases and J gave up 7 bases, with 9 bases separating them. The CDR3 has 12 amino acids. This CDR3 reads CASSPGVVGYTF. Here the CDR3 DNA reads TGTGCCAGCTCACCCGGCGTAGTTGGCTACACCTTC.

This rearrangement joins TRBV29-1 to TRBJ2-7, with TRBD2 identical over 11 bases. The CDR3 is made up of 15 amino acids. Germline values: CDR1 SQVTM, CDR2 ANQGSEA. V shed 5 bases and J 6 bases; nucleotides not matched to a gene: 12. CDR3 nucleotides: TGCAGCGTTTCCCCCGGTAGCGGGGGGGCGGCCGAGCAGTACTTC. Translation: CSVSPGSGGAAEQYF.

This clonotype was recorded many times. V is TRBV28 and J is TRBJ1-5; D is possibly TRBD1 (5 bases). The germline V gene has CDR1 MDHEN and CDR2 SYDVKM. The ends were cut back, 6 bases at V and 5 bases at J, with 11 bases in the middle. The CDR3 consists of 13 residues. The CDR3 DNA reads as TGTGCCAGCAGACCTCCGGGGGATCAGCCCCAGCATTTT. Protein sequence: CASRPPGDQPQHF.